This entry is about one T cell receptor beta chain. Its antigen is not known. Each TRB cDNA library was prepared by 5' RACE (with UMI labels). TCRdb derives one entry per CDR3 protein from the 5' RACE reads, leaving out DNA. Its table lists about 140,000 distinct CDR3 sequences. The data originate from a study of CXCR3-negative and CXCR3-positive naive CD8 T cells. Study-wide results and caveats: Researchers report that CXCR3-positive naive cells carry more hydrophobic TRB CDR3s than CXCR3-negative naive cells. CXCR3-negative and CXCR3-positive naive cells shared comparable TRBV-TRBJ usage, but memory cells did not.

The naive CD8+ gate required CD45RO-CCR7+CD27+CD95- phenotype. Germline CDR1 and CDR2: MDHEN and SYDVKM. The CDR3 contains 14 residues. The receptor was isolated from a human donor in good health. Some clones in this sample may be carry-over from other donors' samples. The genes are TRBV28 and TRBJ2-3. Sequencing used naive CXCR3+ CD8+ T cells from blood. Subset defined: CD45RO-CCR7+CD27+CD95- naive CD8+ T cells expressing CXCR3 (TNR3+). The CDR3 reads CASMIGWGTDTQYF. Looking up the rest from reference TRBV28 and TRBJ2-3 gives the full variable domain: DVKVTQSSRYLVKRTGEKVFLECVQDMDHENMFWYRQDPGLGLRLIYFSYDVKMKEKGDIPEGYSVSREKKERFSLILESASTNQTSMYLCASMIGWGTDTQYFGPGTRLTVL.